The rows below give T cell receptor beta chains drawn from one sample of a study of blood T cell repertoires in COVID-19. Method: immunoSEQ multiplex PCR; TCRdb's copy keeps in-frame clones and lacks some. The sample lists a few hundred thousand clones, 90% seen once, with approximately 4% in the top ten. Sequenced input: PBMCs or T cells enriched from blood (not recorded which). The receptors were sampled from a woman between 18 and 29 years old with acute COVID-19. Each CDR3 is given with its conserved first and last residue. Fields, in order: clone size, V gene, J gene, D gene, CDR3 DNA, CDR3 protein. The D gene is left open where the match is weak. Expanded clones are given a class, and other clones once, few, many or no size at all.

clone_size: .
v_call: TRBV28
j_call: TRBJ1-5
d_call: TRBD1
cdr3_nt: TGTGCCAGCAGTTCGGGGACAGGGAACCAGCCCCAGCATTTT
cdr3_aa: CASSSGTGNQPQHF

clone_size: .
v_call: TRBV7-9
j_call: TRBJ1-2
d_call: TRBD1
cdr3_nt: TGTGCCAGCAGCATGGACAGGGGGCAACTTTATGGCTACACCTTC
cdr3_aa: CASSMDRGQLYGYTF

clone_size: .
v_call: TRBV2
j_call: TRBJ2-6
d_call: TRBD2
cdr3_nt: TGTGCCAGCAGGCCCGGGGGGTCTGGGGCCAACGTCCTGACTTTC
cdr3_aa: CASRPGGSGANVLTF

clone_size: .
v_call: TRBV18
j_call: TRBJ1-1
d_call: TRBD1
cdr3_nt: TGTGCCAGCTCACCCGCCGGGACAGGGATCAACACTGAAGCTTTCTTT
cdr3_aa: CASSPAGTGINTEAFF

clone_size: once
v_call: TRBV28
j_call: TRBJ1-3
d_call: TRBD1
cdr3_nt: TGTGCCAGCAGTCTAGGTGGACAGGGGGTCGGAAACACCATATATTTT
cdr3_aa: CASSLGGQGVGNTIYF

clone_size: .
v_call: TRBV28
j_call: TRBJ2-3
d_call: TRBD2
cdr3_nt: TGTGCCAGCAGATCCCAATCCGGGGGGAGCACAGATACGCAGTATTTT
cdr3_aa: CASRSQSGGSTDTQYF

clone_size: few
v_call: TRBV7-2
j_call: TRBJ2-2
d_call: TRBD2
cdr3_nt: TGTGCCAGCAGCCCCTCCAATTTTGGGGGGGGCACCGGGGAGCTGTTTTTT
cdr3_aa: CASSPSNFGGGTGELFF

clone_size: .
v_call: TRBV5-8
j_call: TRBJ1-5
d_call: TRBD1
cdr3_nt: TGTGCCAGCAGCTTTCGGACAGGGGCCCAGCATTTT
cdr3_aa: CASSFRTGAQHF

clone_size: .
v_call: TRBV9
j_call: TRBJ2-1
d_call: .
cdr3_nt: TGTGCCAGCAGCCTATCTGGACTAACCTACAATGAGCAGTTCTTC
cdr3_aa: CASSLSGLTYNEQFF

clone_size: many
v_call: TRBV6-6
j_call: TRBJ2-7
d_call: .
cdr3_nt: TGTGCCAGCAGGACAGGGCGGCTAGCGAGCAACTACGAGCAGTACTTC
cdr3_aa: CASRTGRLASNYEQYF